The 19 T cell receptor beta chains presented below share a single source sample, sequenced in a study of technical replicates of blood from several donors. TCRdb's table, derived via immunoSEQ multiplex PCR, lists solely in-frame clones and lacks some. The top ten clones hold about 3.9% of a sample with 50,000 to 70,000 clones, 93% of them seen once. Source material: PBMCs. The receptor source for this set is a human donor in good health. Some clones in this sample may be carry-over from other donors' samples.

This clone was found once. This chain links TRBV29-1 with TRBJ2-3, with 10 bases fitting TRBD1. Trimming cost V 6 bases and J 4 bases; bases outside gene matches: 7. CDR3 length: 14 residues. Germline CDR1 SQVTM, CDR2 ANQGSEA. In nucleotides, the CDR3 is TGCAGCGTAGATGACAGGGGGCGAGCAGATACGCAGTATTTT. Protein product: CSVDDRGRADTQYF.

V and J are TRBV28 and TRBJ2-2, with 7 bases that match TRBD2. V shed 5 bases, J shed 6 bases, and the junction held 9 bases outside the gene matches. Germline loops: CDR1 MDHEN, CDR2 SYDVKM. The CDR3 is 15 amino acids. The CDR3 DNA is TGTGCCAGCAGTCCCAGTCGTGCGGGAGCCGGGGAGCTGTTTTTT. This gives the protein CASSPSRAGAGELFF.

This chain joins TRBV29-1 and TRBJ2-1, with TRBD1 as a possible D gene (6 bases). The germline V and J ends were trimmed by 7 bases and 5 bases, with 18 bases remaining between them. This CDR3 is 14 amino acids long. Germline V gene data show CDR1 as SQVTM and CDR2 as ANQGSEA. The CDR3 coding sequence is TGCAGCGGCTTACAGGGCAGCTGGGACAATGAGCAGTTCTTC. This codes for CSGLQGSWDNEQFF.

This clone was seen once. The genes are TRBV4-3 and TRBJ2-1; D gene ambiguous. The germline V gene encodes CDR1 LGHNA and CDR2 YSLEER. The V gene lost 4 bases and the J gene lost 8 bases, with 15 bases spanning the gap. The CDR3 length is 14 residues. The DNA for the CDR3 is TGCGCCAGCAGCCTAAGTCTAGATCTCGATGAGCAGTTCTTC. The encoded protein is CASSLSLDLDEQFF.

This sequence joins TRBV19 and TRBJ1-2; the D is unclear. The V gene's germline CDR1 is LNHDA and CDR2 SQIVND (reference sequence). The CDR3 runs to 11 residues. V lost 6 bases, J lost 3 bases, and 5 bases lay in between. This CDR3 reads CASSRYYGYTF. CDR3 coding DNA: TGTGCCAGTAGCCGGTACTATGGCTACACCTTC.

The V gene is TRBV5-1, the J gene TRBJ2-7; 9 bases match TRBD1. This CDR3 is built from 17 residues. V dropped 3 bases and J dropped 2; count of bases not matched to a gene: 12. CDR1 SGHRS and CDR2 YFSETQ come from the germline V gene. The CDR3 DNA reads as TGCGCCAGCAGCTGGCTTCCGGGGACAGGGACTCCCTACGAGCAGTACTTC. Translated, it gives CASSWLPGTGTPYEQYF.

The V gene is TRBV6-6, the J gene TRBJ1-2; D might be TRBD1 (6 bases). The germline CDR1 and CDR2 sequences are MNHNY and SVGAGI (reference sequence). The CDR3 runs 15 residues. Trimming removed 6 bases at V and 4 bases at J, with 18 bases between. The CDR3 is CASRPSTGIGYGYTF. The CDR3 DNA reads as TGTGCCAGCAGACCGTCGACAGGCATAGGCTATGGCTACACCTTC.

V usage is TRBV5-1 and J usage is TRBJ1-1, with 8 positions matching TRBD1. CDR1 SGHRS and CDR2 YFSETQ come from the germline V gene. V dropped 6 bases and J dropped 9; count of bases not matched to a gene: 10. This CDR3 contains 13 residues. CDR3 amino acids: CASTPEGRGQAFF. DNA of the CDR3: TGCGCCAGCACCCCCGAGGGCAGGGGGCAAGCTTTCTTT.

This chain joins TRBV5-1 and TRBJ2-7, with TRBD2 matching over 8 bases. In germline, CDR1 is SGHRS, CDR2 YFSETQ. With 5 bases clipped from V and 7 bases from J, the junction kept 8 bases outside the gene matches. The CDR3 loop spans 13 amino acids. CDR3 coding DNA: TGCGCCAGCAGGGGGCTAGCGGGTAGGGAGCAGTACTTC. Translation: CASRGLAGREQYF.

This chain uses TRBV6-1 with TRBJ2-7; no definite D call. The CDR3 sequence is 15 residues long. Germline V lookup: CDR1 MNHNS, CDR2 SASEGT. The V end lost 0 bases, the J end lost 1 base, and 10 bases lay between the germline ends. CDR3 sequence: CASSEAATASYEQYF. As DNA, the CDR3 is TGTGCCAGCAGTGAAGCTGCTACAGCATCCTACGAGCAGTACTTC.

This rearrangement joins TRBV9 to TRBJ2-5; no definite D call. This CDR3 is 15 amino acids long. From germline, CDR1 is SGDLS and CDR2 YYNGEE. Trimming removed 4 bases at V and 5 bases at J, with 18 bases between. The CDR3 reads CASSTPEEYSETQYF. The CDR3 region has the DNA TGTGCCAGCAGCACACCCGAGGAGTATTCGGAGACCCAGTACTTC.

V gene TRBV11-2 combines with J gene TRBJ2-6; D is possibly TRBD1 (6 bases). This CDR3 is 18 amino acids long. Trimming removed 1 base from V and 0 bases from J, with 13 bases in between. The germline gives CDR1 SGHAT, CDR2 FQNNGV. CDR3 region: CASSLVPGDPSGANVLTF. The CDR3 nucleotides read TGTGCCAGCAGCTTAGTTCCAGGGGATCCCTCTGGGGCCAACGTCCTGACTTTC.

This clone was observed once. The rearrangement links TRBV10-3 to TRBJ1-2; tentatively, D is TRBD1 (6 bases). V was clipped by 10 bases and J by 2 bases, with 14 bases between them. The CDR3 totals 13 residues. Germline V gene sequence: CDR1 ENHRY, CDR2 SYGVKD. CDR3 sequence: CARRQAENYGYTF. CDR3 DNA sequence: TGTGCCAGAAGACAGGCTGAGAACTATGGCTACACCTTC.

V is TRBV7-9 and J is TRBJ1-3; D is perhaps TRBD1 (5 bases). Germline V gene sequence: CDR1 SEHNR, CDR2 FQNEAQ (reference sequence). CDR3 length: 16 residues. V was shortened by 5 bases and J by 0 bases, with 14 bases between the two germline ends. The DNA for the CDR3 is TGTGCCAGCAGCGGGGGGGGTACCATCTCTGGAAACACCATATATTTT. Its translation is CASSGGGTISGNTIYF.

J is TRBJ2-5 and V is TRBV11-1; the D gene is possibly TRBD1 (6 bases). V was pared by 5 bases and J by 5 bases, with 12 bases between. The CDR3 consists of 13 residues. The germline V gene encodes CDR1 SGHAT and CDR2 FQDESV (reference sequence). CDR3 coding DNA: TGTGCCAGCAGCCTACAGGGTTGGGAGACCCAGTACTTC. Its protein product is CASSLQGWETQYF.

V is TRBV9 and J is TRBJ2-1; possibly TRBD2 for D (6 bases). The CDR3 length is 15 residues. V lost 4 bases to trimming and J lost 8 bases, with 19 bases between them. CDR1 and CDR2 from the germline V gene are SGDLS and YYNGEE. In DNA form, the CDR3 reads TGTGCCAGCAGCCCTACTAGCCCAGATCCCGATGAGCAGTTCTTC. Its protein product is CASSPTSPDPDEQFF.

The chain combines TRBV4-3 with TRBJ2-7; TRBD2 matches at 10 bases. Losses at the gene ends were 0 bases for V and 5 bases for J; bases not matched to a gene: 10. The germline CDR1 and CDR2 sequences are LGHNA and YSLEER. CDR3 size: 17 residues. The CDR3 spells CASSQDLASGSGNEQYF. The CDR3 region has the DNA TGCGCCAGCAGCCAAGATTTGGCTAGCGGGAGTGGGAACGAGCAGTACTTC.

The genes are TRBV7-3 and TRBJ2-1, with 7 bases identical to TRBD2. The CDR3 has 15 residues. V was pared by 1 base and J by 5 bases, with 5 bases of the junction left unmatched. Germline V gene sequence: CDR1 SGHTA, CDR2 FQGTGA. CDR3 DNA: TGTGCCAGCAGCTTAAGTCGGGACTACCACAATGAGCAGTTCTTC. Translated: CASSLSRDYHNEQFF.

The V and J genes are TRBV5-1 and TRBJ2-7; 7 bases line up with TRBD1. The CDR3 consists of 14 residues. Germline loops: CDR1 SGHRS, CDR2 YFSETQ. V lost 5 bases to trimming and J lost 2 bases; unmatched junction nucleotides: 7. The CDR3 loop is CASRRDRVPYEQYF. Written as DNA, the CDR3 is TGCGCCAGCAGGCGAGACAGGGTCCCCTACGAGCAGTACTTC.